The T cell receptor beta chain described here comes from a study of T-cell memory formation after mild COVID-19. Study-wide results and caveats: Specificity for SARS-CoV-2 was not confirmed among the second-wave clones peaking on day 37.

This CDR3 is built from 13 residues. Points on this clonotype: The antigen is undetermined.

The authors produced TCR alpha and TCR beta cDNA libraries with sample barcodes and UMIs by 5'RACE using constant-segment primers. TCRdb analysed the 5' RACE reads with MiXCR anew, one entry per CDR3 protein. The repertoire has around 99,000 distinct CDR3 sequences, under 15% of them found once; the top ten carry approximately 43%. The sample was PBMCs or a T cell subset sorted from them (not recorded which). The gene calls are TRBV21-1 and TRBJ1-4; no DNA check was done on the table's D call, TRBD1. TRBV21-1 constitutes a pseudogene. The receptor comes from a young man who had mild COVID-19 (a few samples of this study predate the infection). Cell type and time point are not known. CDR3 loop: CASSTIPSEKLFF. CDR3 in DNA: TGTGCCAGCAGCACAATCCCCTCTGAAAAACTGTTTTTT.